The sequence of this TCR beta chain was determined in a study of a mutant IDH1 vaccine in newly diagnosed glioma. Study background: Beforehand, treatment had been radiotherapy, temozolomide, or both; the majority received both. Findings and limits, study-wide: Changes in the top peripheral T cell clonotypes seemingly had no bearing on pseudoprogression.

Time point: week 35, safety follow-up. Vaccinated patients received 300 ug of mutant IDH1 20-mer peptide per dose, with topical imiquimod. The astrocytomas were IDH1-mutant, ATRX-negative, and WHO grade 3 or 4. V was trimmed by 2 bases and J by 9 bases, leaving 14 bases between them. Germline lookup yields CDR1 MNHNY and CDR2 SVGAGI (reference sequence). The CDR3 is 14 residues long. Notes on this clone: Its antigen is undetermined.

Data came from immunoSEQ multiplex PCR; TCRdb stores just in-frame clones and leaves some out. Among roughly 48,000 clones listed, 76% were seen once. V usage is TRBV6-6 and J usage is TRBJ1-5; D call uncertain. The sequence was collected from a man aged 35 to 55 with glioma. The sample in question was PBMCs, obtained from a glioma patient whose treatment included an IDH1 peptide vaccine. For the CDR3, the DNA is TGTGCCAGCAGTTACGAGGGTCCGACCGGGCCCCAGCATTTT. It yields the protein CASSYEGPTGPQHF.